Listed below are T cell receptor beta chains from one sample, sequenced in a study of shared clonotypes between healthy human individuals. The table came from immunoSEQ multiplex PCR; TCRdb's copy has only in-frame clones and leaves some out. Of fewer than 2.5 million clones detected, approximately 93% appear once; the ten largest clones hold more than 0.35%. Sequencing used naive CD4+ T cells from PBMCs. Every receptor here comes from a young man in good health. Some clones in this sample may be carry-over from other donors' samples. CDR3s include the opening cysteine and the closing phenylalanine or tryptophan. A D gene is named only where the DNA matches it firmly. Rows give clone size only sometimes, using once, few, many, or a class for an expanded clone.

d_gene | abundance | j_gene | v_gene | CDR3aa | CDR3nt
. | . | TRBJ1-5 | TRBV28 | CASTWGADSNQPQHF | TGTGCCAGCACCTGGGGCGCCGATAGTAATCAGCCCCAGCATTTT
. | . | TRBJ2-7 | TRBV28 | CASSPRDSVSGQYF | TGTGCCAGCAGCCCGCGGGACTCGGTCAGCGGGCAGTACTTC
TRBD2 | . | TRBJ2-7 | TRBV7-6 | CASSLVASGKHEQYF | TGTGCCAGCAGCTTAGTGGCTAGCGGGAAACACGAGCAGTACTTC
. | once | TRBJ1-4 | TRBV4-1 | CASSRKEGGAGEKLFF | TGCGCCAGCAGCCGGAAAGAGGGGGGCGCAGGTGAAAAACTGTTTTTT
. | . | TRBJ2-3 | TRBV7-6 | CASSFAVSGADTQYF | TGTGCCAGCAGCTTCGCTGTAAGTGGCGCAGATACGCAGTATTTT
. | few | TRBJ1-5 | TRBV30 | CAWSVSPYQPQHF | TGTGCCTGGAGTGTATCTCCGTATCAGCCCCAGCATTTT
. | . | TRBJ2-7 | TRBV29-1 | CSVELSRGYEQYF | TGCAGCGTTGAATTATCGAGGGGCTACGAGCAGTACTTC
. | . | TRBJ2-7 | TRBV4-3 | CASSQEGNFPYEQYF | TGCGCCAGCAGCCAAGAAGGAAACTTCCCCTACGAGCAGTACTTC
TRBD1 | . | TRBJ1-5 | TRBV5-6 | CASSQGQGGQPQHF | TGTGCCAGCAGCCAGGGACAGGGAGGTCAGCCCCAGCATTTT
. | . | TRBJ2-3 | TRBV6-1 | CASSAGRRERGDTQYF | TGTGCCAGCAGTGCCGGGCGGAGGGAACGTGGAGATACGCAGTATTTT
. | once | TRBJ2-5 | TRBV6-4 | CASSEGGGGNQETQYF | TGTGCCAGCAGTGAGGGGGGTGGGGGAAACCAAGAGACCCAGTACTTC
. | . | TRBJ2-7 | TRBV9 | CASSGTGFSYEQYF | TGTGCCAGCAGCGGAACAGGGTTCTCCTACGAGCAGTACTTC
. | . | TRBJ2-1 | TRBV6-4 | CASSDQTGTATIF | TGTGCCAGCAGTGACCAGACTGGGACCGCTACGATCTTC
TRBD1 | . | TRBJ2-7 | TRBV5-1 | CASSPDRGGREQYF | TGCGCCAGCAGCCCGGACAGGGGGGGTCGTGAGCAGTACTTC
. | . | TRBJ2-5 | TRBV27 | CASSKRQQETQYF | TGTGCCAGCAGTAAACGACAGCAAGAGACCCAGTACTTC
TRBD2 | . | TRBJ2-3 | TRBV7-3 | CASSHGTSELDTQYF | TGTGCCAGCAGCCACGGGACTAGCGAGCTAGATACGCAGTATTTT
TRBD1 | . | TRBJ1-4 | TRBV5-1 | CASSWTPGQPNEKLFF | TGCGCCAGCAGCTGGACACCGGGACAGCCTAATGAAAAACTGTTTTTT
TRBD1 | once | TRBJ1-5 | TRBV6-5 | CASSYRTGVQPQHF | TGTGCCAGCAGTTACCGGACAGGGGTTCAGCCCCAGCATTTT
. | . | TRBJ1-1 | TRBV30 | CAWSVPGGNTEAFF | TGTGCCTGGAGTGTTCCGGGGGGCAACACTGAAGCTTTCTTT
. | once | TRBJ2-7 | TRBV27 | CASSLSPGISPYEQYF | TGTGCCAGCAGTTTATCGCCAGGGATCTCCCCCTACGAGCAGTACTTC
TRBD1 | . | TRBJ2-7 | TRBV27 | CASKFRDRGVEQYF | TGTGCCAGCAAATTCCGGGACAGGGGGGTCGAGCAGTACTTC
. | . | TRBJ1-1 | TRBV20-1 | CSSPGFTEAFF | TGCAGTTCCCCCGGGTTCACTGAAGCTTTCTTT
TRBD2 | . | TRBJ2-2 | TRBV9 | CASSPREGRTGELFF | TGTGCCAGCAGCCCCCGGGAGGGAAGGACCGGGGAGCTGTTTTTT
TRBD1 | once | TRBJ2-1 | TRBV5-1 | CASSLSGQLTYNEQFF | TGCGCCAGCAGCTTGTCGGGACAGCTCACCTACAATGAGCAGTTCTTC
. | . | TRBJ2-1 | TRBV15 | CATSRERGASYNEQFF | TGTGCCACCAGCAGAGAGCGGGGTGCCTCCTACAATGAGCAGTTCTTC
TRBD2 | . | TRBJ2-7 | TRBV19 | CASSRPPSGSLYEQYF | TGTGCCAGTAGTCGCCCCCCCAGCGGGAGTTTATACGAGCAGTACTTC
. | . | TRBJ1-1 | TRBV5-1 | CASSPRQNTEAFF | TGCGCCAGCAGCCCGAGACAGAACACTGAAGCTTTCTTT
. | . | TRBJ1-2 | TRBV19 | CASSPPGADSYYGYTF | TGTGCCAGTAGCCCACCGGGGGCAGACAGCTACTATGGCTACACCTTC
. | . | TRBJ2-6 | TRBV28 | CASSFEGLGANVLTF | TGTGCCAGCAGTTTTGAGGGTCTTGGGGCCAACGTCCTGACTTTC